The present T cell receptor (beta chain) was sequenced within a study of tumor-infiltrating lymphocytes in primary liver carcinoma (TCRdb year 2017). General notes on the study: Of the five patients (three men and two women, aged 30 to 69 years), four had hepatocellular carcinoma and one had combined HCC and intrahepatic cholangiocarcinoma. The five patients had tumors staged T1-T3 N0M0, with maximum diameters ranging from roughly 4.2 to 10 cm. The study combined TCRbeta repertoire sequencing, expression microarrays and whole-exome sequencing across five regions of each liver tumor, with adjacent normal tissue and blood. Technical replicate repertoires showed high reproducibility, with mean shared-clone rates roughly 0.88 and correlation coefficients above 0.95. A total of roughly 35 specimens from 5 patients, comprising some 25 tumor regions, 5 adjacent noncancerous liver tissues and 5 peripheral blood samples, were covered by TCRbeta repertoire sequencing. Roughly 3.65 to 7.5 million productive TCRbeta reads were obtained per sample, and no significant difference in read depth was found between tissue types. To link TCRbeta repertoire diversity with the local molecular phenotype, the approximately 25 tumor region samples were profiled using Agilent mRNA microarrays. Summary of the overall study and its limitations: Only the TCR beta chain was sequenced, which likely underestimates true repertoire diversity because unpaired alpha chains were not captured. Bulk unsorted samples precluded comparing CD4+ and CD8+ T cell repertoires. Just about 8-25% of top clones turned up in all five regions of a tumor, which suggests spatial heterogeneity among tumor-infiltrating T cells. With just four or five patients in the study, the authors point out that the findings should be validated in a larger study. A significantly larger repertoire fraction was made up by the top 250 clones in tumors than in blood (p = 0.039). Pairs of tumor regions showed greater repertoire overlap (mean roughly 35%) than tumor-adjacent pairs (approximately 17%) or tumor-blood pairs (around 15%), which is consistent with antigen-driven expansion.

TCRbeta-specific cDNA was reverse-transcribed from around 500 ng total RNA using a constant-region primer and ProtoScript II reverse transcriptase. The TCRbeta libraries were prepared through three rounds of nested multiplex PCR following a slightly modified ARM-PCR procedure. Multiplex TRBV1-TRBV30 forward primers and a Cbeta reverse primer were used in the first two PCR rounds, each of which was run for around 10 cycles. Sample barcodes and Illumina adapters were added in a final 25-cycle PCR using Deep VentR polymerase. Before sequencing, amplicons of 200-500 bp were purified from gel using a QIAquick gel extraction kit. The TCRbeta amplicons were sequenced with 250-bp paired-end reads on an Illumina HiSeq 2500. As for the authors' bioinformatics: Reads were quality-trimmed with Trimmomatic v0.33, and paired reads were merged with FLASH v1.2.11 to recover full CDR3 sequences. MiGEC v1.2.1b assigned V, D and J germline segments to the rearranged TCRbeta sequences. VDJtools v1.0.0 computed clonotype statistics and Shannon-Wiener diversity indices. To reduce sampling bias, subsequent analyses other than the diversity analysis used only the 250 most abundant clonotypes in each sample. TCRdb trimmed public reads at Q25 via fastp, called clones via MiXCR and kept in-frame beta chains. All rows with the same CDR3 protein become a single entry with the most common DNA and genes. These V and J calls are TCRdb output, not the study's own analysis. A total of some 30,000 distinct CDR3 sequences appear in this sample, about 79% of them only once. Of the sample, roughly 38% is held by the ten largest clones.

Total RNA and DNA were co-extracted without cell sorting from around 20-30 mg of bulk tissue using the AllPrep DNA/RNA mini kit. Surgical resection was performed in China between late 2015 and early 2016 on roughly 5 patients with histopathologically diagnosed primary liver carcinoma. Patients had chronic HBV infection and were treatment-naive at sampling. Each tumor was sampled at five spatially separated regions: the tumor centre plus the superior, inferior, left-lateral and right-lateral poles. Histology showed that every tumor sample contained more than 80% viable tumor cells. Fresh tumor and adjacent tissue pieces were bisected; one half was stored in RNAlater at -80°C, the other sent for histology. CDR1 SEHNR and CDR2 FQNEAQ are derived from the germline V gene (reference sequence). The CDR3 runs 14 residues from the cysteine to the phenylalanine. Only CDR3 DNA is held: 42 bases, read in frame from base 1. V is pruned by 6 bases and J by 10 bases, leaving 10 bases of the junction without a gene match.

A note on this clonotype: No antigen is known for it. A much bigger clone sits one base away, suggesting this may be a read error.

Sequencing was performed on liver tumor tissue from sampling region 5. The cell subset or site label here, explained by the study, means: tumor region T5, tumor centre. The chain was built from TRBV7-9 and TRBJ1-2; 11 of the junction bases match TRBD1. This receptor was taken from a man in his forties with primary liver carcinoma and hepatitis B virus infection. The CDR3 protein is CASRWDRGFHDYTF. The nucleotides are TGTGCCAGCAGATGGGACAGGGGGTTTCATGACTACACCTTC.